The 3 T cell receptor beta chains below were found in one sample sequenced in a study of blood T cell repertoires in COVID-19. The protocol was immunoSEQ multiplex PCR, while the TCRdb copy is restricted to in-frame clones and leaves out a portion. Of 210,000 or so clones listed, roughly 94% are singletons. Sequencing was done on a sample of peripheral blood. The receptors here all came from a man aged 25-40 years with acute or convalescent COVID-19.

This chain links TRBV16 with TRBJ1-5; no reliable D call. Germline V gives CDR1 KGHSY, CDR2 FQNENV. This CDR3 has 16 residues. V shed 1 base and J shed 0 bases, with 10 bases lying between them. The CDR3 sequence is CASSQYGSYSNQPQHF. CDR3 DNA sequence: TGTGCCAGCAGCCAATACGGGAGTTATAGCAATCAGCCCCAGCATTTT.

This clone has just one count. V usage is TRBV6-5 and J usage is TRBJ2-3; 13 nucleotides match TRBD2. Germline V CDR1 and CDR2: MNHEY, SVGAGI. The CDR3 is 15 amino acids. The V segment lost 6 bases and the J segment 6 bases; nucleotides outside the gene matches: 6. The CDR3 is CASSVGLAGPDTQYF. Here the CDR3 DNA reads TGTGCCAGCAGCGTGGGACTAGCGGGGCCCGATACGCAGTATTTT.

The J gene is TRBJ1-3, the V gene TRBV6-5, with D possibly being TRBD1 (6 bases). V lost 0 bases and J lost 5, with 11 bases in between. The CDR3 totals 15 residues. Germline CDR1 MNHEY, CDR2 SVGAGI. The CDR3 is CASSYSRQGRNTIYF. The CDR3 nucleotides are TGTGCCAGCAGTTACTCCCGGCAGGGGCGAAACACCATATATTTT.